This paragraph reports one T cell receptor (beta chain). The antigen remains unidentified. CDR3 length equals 14 residues. V lost 6 bases and J lost 4, with 16 bases in between. The germline gives CDR1 MDHEN, CDR2 SYDVKM. The sample belongs to a study of OX40 agonist ivuxolimab in advanced cancers. Whole-study context: Anti-PD-1, anti-PD-L1 or anti-CTLA-4 therapy given earlier was allowed, and 30% to 45% had some. Findings and limits, study-wide: Determination of antigen specificity was not performed for the expanded peripheral T cells. More expanded clones were seen, on average, in CD8+ T cells than in CD4+.

Profiled with immunoSEQ multiplex PCR; TCRdb holds only in-frame clones, not every one. This table holds some 75,000 clones, 84% found once. The sample here was CD4+ or CD8+ T cells sorted from blood, taken in a trial of the OX40 agonist ivuxolimab. This TCR was sampled from an adult with an advanced solid tumor such as melanoma, head and neck, liver or kidney cancer. The chain uses TRBV28 and TRBJ2-7; a possible D gene is TRBD1 (6 bases). CDR3 amino acids: CASSPIGQSYEQYF. The CDR3 nucleotides read TGTGCCAGCAGCCCAATTGGACAGAGTTACGAGCAGTACTTC.